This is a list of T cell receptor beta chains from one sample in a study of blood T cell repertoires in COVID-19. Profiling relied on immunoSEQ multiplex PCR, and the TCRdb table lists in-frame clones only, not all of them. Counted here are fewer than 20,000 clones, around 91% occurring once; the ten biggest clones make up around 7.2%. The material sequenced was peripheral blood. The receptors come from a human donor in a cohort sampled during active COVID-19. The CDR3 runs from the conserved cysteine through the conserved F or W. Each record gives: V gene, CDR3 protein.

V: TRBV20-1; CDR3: CSARGNNEQFF
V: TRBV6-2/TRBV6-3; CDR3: CASSYYWTGPQHF
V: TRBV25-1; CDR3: CASSVSSGRSGGELFF
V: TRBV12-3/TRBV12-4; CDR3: CASSSPSSYEQYF
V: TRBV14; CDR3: CASSQEWTPNTEAFF
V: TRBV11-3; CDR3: CASSLVLGGPNEQFF
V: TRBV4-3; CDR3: CASSQDPGKIDEQFF
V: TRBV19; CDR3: CASSIDLEGFKSRSPLHF
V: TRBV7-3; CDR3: CASSSLKRGGNTIYF
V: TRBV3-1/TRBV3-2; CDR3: CASSQDTLTGTGVPEAFF
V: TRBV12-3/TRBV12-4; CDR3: CASSFRGGYGYTF
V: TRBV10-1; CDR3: CASSRAGGPYEQYF
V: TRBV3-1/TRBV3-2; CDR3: CASSHNDRVNTEAFF
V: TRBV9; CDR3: CASSVGGTGSYEQYF
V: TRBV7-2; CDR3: CASSLSGNTEAFF
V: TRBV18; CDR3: CASSPNGNQPQHF
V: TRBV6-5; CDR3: CASSSTSGPYNEQFF
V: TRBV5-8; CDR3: CASSSTRGTEAFF
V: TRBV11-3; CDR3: CASSGGQGRYANTEAFF
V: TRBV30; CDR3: CASSGASSYEQYF
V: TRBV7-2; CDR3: CASSFRQGGRDTQYF
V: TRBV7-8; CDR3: CASSLGLAGFQEDTQYF
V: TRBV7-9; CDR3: CASSLSNAEQYF
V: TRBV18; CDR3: CASSLLGHRNTEAFF
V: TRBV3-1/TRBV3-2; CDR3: CASSYRGANNIQYF
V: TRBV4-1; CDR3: CASSQDAGGLEQYF
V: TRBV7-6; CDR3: CASSSVVTEAFF
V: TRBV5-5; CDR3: CASNPRAVRGYEQYF
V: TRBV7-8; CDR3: CASSRYSYEQYF
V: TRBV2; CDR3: CASNQREGHEQYF
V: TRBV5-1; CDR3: CASSLDGVNQPQHF
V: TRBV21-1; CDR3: CASSPPGDGYTF
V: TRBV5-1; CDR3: CASSREGLAGNEQFF
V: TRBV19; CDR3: CASTLSGTGLTDTQYF
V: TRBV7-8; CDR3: CASSLAMGANSPLHF
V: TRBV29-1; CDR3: CSVESQGARGANVLTF
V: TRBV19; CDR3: CASRDRGTSGANVLTF
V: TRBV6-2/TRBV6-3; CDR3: CASSLTDPWAGYTF
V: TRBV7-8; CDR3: CASSLVASGRRNEQFF
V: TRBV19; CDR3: CASSPGTGFYNEQFF
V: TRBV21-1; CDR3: CASPGQDRYEQYF
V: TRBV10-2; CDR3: CASSASGLEETQYF
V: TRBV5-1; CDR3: CASSLDGLGVETQYF
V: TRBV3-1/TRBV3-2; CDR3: CASSQGAGAADTQYF
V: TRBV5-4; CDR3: CASSQTVADTQYF
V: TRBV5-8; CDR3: CASSSLAGGTDTQYF
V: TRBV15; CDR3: CATSRLAGEQQFF
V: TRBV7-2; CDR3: CASSLRATVGNIQYF
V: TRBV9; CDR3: CASSVVQDGTEAFF
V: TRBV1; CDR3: CTSSQDRRIAGEETNEQFF